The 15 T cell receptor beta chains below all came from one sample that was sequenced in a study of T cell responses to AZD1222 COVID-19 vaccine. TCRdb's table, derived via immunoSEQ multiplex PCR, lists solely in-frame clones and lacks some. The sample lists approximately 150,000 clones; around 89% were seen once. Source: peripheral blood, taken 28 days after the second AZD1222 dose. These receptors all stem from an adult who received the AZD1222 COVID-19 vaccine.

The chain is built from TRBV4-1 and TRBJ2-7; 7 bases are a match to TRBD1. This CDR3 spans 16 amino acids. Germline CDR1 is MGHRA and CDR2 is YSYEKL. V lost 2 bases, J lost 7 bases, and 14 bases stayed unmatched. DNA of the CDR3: TGCGCCAGCAGCCAATCCCCGGGACAGCGTCTAGGGGAGCAGTACTTC. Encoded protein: CASSQSPGQRLGEQYF.

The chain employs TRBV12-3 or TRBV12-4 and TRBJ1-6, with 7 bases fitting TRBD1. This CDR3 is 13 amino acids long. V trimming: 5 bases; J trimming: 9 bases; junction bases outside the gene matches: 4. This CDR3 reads CASSQGQRSPLHF. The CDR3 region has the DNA TGTGCCAGCAGTCAGGGACAGCGTTCACCCCTCCACTTT.

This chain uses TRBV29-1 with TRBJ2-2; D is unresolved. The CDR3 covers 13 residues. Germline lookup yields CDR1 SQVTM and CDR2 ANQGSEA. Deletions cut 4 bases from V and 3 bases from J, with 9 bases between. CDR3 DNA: TGCAGCGTTGTTCGGCCCTACACCGGGGAGCTGTTTTTT. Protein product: CSVVRPYTGELFF.

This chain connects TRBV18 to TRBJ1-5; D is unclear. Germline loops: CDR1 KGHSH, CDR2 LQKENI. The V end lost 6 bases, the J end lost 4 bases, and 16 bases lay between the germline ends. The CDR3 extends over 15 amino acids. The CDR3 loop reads CASSPRLSENQPQHF. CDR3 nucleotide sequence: TGTGCCAGCTCGCCGCGTCTGTCAGAGAATCAGCCCCAGCATTTT.

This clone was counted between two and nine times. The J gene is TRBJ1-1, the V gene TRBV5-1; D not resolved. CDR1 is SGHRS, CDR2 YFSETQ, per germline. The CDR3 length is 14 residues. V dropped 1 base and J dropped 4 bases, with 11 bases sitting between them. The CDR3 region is CASSLLQAATEAFF. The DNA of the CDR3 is TGCGCCAGCAGCTTGTTGCAGGCGGCCACTGAAGCTTTCTTT.

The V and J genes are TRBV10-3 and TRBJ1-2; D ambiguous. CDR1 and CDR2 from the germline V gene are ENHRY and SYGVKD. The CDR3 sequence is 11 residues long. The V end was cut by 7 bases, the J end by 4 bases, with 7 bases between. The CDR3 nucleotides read TGTGCCATCATGGGCCTCTATGGCTACACCTTC. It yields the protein CAIMGLYGYTF.

CDR3 in DNA: TGCGCCAGCAGCCCCTCCCCCCACCGGGCTAGCGGGGACGAGCAGTACTTC. This translates into CASSPSPHRASGDEQYF. The chain couples TRBV4-1 to TRBJ2-7; 9 bases are shared with TRBD2. After removal of 4 bases from V and 5 bases from J, the junction contained 15 bases not matched to a gene. In germline, CDR1 is MGHRA, CDR2 YSYEKL. The CDR3 loop spans 17 amino acids.

In DNA, the CDR3 is TGTGCCAGCAGTTACTCGTTCGAGGGACTAGCGGAAGAGACCCAGTACTTC. It is translated as CASSYSFEGLAEETQYF. This chain uses TRBV6-2 or TRBV6-3 with TRBJ2-5; TRBD2 matches at 11 bases. Germline V lookup: CDR1 MNHEY, CDR2 SVGEGT. V lost 0 bases and J lost 3; bases outside the gene matches: 6. The CDR3 is 17 amino acids.

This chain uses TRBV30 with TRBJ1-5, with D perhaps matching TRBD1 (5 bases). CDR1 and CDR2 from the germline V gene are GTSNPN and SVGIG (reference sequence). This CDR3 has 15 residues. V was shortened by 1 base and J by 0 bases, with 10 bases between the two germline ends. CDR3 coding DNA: TGTGCCTGGAGTGCTAGGGGATATAGCAATCAGCCCCAGCATTTT. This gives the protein CAWSARGYSNQPQHF. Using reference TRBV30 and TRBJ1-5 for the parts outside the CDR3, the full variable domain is SQTIHQWPATLVQPVGSPLSLECTVEGTSNPNLYWYRQAAGRGLQLLFYSVGIGQISSEVPQNLSASRPQDRQFILSSKKLLLSDSGFYLCAWSARGYSNQPQHFGDGTRLSIL.

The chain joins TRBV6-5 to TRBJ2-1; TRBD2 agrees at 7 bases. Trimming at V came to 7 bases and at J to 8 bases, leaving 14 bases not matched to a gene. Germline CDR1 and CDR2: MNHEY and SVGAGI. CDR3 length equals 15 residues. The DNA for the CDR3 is TGTGCCAGCAAGTTAGGGAGGACTAGTCAGTATGAGCAGTTCTTC. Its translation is CASKLGRTSQYEQFF.

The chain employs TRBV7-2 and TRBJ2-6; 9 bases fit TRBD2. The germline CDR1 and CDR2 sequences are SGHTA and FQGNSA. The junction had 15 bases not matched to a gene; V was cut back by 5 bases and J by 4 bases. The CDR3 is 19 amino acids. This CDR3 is CASSKGKSGGRQGANVLTF. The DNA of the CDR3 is TGTGCCAGCAGCAAGGGGAAGAGCGGGGGGCGCCAGGGGGCCAACGTCCTGACTTTC.

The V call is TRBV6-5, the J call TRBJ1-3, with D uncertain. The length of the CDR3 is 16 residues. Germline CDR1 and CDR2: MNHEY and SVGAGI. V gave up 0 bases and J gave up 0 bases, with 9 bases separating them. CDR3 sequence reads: CASSYSMEYSGNTIYF. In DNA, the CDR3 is TGTGCCAGCAGTTACTCGATGGAATACTCTGGAAACACCATATATTTT.

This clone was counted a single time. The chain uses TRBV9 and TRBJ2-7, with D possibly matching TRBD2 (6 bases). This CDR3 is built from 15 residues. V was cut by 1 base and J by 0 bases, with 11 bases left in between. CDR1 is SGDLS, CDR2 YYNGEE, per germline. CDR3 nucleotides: TGTGCCAGCAGCGTAAGTGCGGGGAGCTCCTACGAGCAGTACTTC. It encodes CASSVSAGSSYEQYF.

For the CDR3, the DNA is TGTGCCAGCTCTTCTTCTGGATATAATTCACCCCTCCACTTT. Translated, it gives CASSSSGYNSPLHF. The V gene is TRBV6-5, the J gene TRBJ1-6, with no clear D. Deletions cut 8 bases from V and 4 bases from J, with 12 bases between. CDR1 is MNHEY and CDR2 is SVGAGI in the germline V gene. This CDR3 is built from 14 residues.

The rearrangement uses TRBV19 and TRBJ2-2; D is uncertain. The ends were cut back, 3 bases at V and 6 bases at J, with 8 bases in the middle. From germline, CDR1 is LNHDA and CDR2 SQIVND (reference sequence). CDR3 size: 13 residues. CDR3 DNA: TGTGCCAGTAGTATTACCGCGGCCGGGGAGCTGTTTTTT. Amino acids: CASSITAAGELFF.